This T cell receptor (beta chain) is from a study of T cell responses to AZD1222 COVID-19 vaccine (dated by TCRdb to about 2021). At the level of the whole study: AZD1222 recipients with second doses at about 4 weeks or about 12 weeks were pooled, because spike-specific TCR depth and breadth did not differ between schedules. A total of 230 to 250 trial participants underwent TCR sequencing, of whom nearly 210 received two doses of AZD1222 and about 25 received two doses of the MenACWY control vaccine. Trial participants were enrolled by age into subgroups of 18-55, 56-69 and 70-plus years, and about 150, 27 and 61 TCR-sequenced participants, respectively, were included in these subgroups. The study at large found these results: A significant rise in spike-specific TCR breadth and depth was observed after two AZD1222 doses relative to day 0 and relative to MenACWY recipients. In the small 56-69-year group, the increase in depth fell short of significance, most likely because of low power. Conclusions about previously exposed vaccinees are limited because only 6 or 7 AZD1222 recipients were SARS-CoV-2 seropositive at baseline. Because no day 14 peak-response samples were available, repertoires were characterized only after the peak T cell response. The whole spike protein was spanned by vaccine-associated CD4 TCRs, and dominant responses were seen in regions 160-218 and 743-854. Reportedly, close to half of the unique spike-specific TCRs recognized epitopes lying outside the regions that are mutated in the B.1.351 and B.1.1.7 variants. Participants were mostly white British, with more females than males. The authors suggested clonal diversity may have been underestimated.

The CDR3 regions of human TCRbeta chains were analyzed by immunosequencing. The study's processing was this. TCRs in the repertoires were matched against a reference library of SARS-CoV-2-specific TCRs that had been generated with the MIRA antigen-specificity platform. Breadth was defined as the fraction of unique TCRs that were SARS-CoV-2-associated. Depth was defined as the fraction of total T cells that were SARS-CoV-2-associated. Using the MIRA data, each spike-specific TCR was assigned both to the spike region to which the TCR was reactive and to a CD4 or CD8 class. Log10-transformed breadth and depth values were compared by one-way ANOVA with Sidak's multiple comparisons tests. TCRdb limited this immuneACCESS table to in-frame rearrangements with V and J called. A share of clones is missing; checked studies link under half to unresolved V genes, and the rest is unexplained. That table gives V, J and clone size, and the DNA gave D and trimming. The sample has more than 110,000 clones on record, more than 85% of them singletons. 3% to 3.5% of the sample belongs to the ten largest clones.

Regarding this clone: Its binding antigen is unknown. Within one base of it there is no much larger clone, and no base qualities were kept.

The sample's time point, from its label and the paper: baseline before first vaccination. Samples from vaccinated people were obtained from the UK trials COV001 and COV002, which included a single-blind randomized controlled phase 2/3 trial of AZD1222 (ChAdOx1 nCoV-19) in healthy adults. For TCRbeta chain sequencing, PBMC samples from trial participants were taken at day 0 and at day 28 after the second dose. The germline V gene sets CDR1 to MNHEY and CDR2 to SVGAGI. The CDR3 holds 14 amino acids from the cysteine to the phenylalanine. CDR3 DNA is the only sequence kept; it has 42 bases, read in frame from the first base. The trim is 7 bases for V and 7 bases for J, with a gap of 17 bases between the germline ends.

The sequenced sample was peripheral blood, obtained on day 0 of AZD1222 vaccination. The chain employs TRBV6-5 and TRBJ1-5, and perhaps TRBD1 as D gene, on 6 matching bases. The clonotype originates from an adult in good health. The bases read TGTGCCAGCATGCTTTTTAGGGGGGAACAGCCCCAGCATTTT. Its amino acids are CASMLFRGEQPQHF.